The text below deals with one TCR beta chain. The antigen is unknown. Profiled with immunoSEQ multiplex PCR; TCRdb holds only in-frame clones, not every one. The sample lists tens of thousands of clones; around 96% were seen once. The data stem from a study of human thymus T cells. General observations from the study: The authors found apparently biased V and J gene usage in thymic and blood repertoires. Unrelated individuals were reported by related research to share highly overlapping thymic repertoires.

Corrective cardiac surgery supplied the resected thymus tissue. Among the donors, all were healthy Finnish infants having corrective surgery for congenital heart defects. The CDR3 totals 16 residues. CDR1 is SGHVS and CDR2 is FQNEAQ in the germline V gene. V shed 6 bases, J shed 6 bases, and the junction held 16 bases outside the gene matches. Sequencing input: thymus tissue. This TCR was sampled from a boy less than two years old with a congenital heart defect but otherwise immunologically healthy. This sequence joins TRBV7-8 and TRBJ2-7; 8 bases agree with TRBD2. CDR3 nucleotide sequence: TGTGCCAGCAGTCGAAATAGCGGGGAGCGGGCGTCCGAGCAGTACTTC. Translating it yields CASSRNSGERASEQYF.